This T cell receptor beta chain was recorded in a study of PD-L1 blockade in urothelial cancer. Time point reported: peripheral blood 6 weeks after treatment start. Germline V gene data show CDR1 as MNHNS and CDR2 as SASEGT. V shed 6 bases, J shed 3 bases, and the junction held 5 bases outside the gene matches. This CDR3 is 14 amino acids long. Measured with immunoSEQ multiplex PCR; TCRdb has only the in-frame clones, and not every one. The sample contains around 46,000 clones, 85% to 90% of which appear only once. This material consisted of PBMCs, taken around atezolizumab (anti-PD-L1) treatment. This sequence joins TRBV6-1 and TRBJ2-3, with TRBD1 matching 8 bases. The sequence was obtained from a man aged 60 to 69 with urothelial cancer. DNA of the CDR3: TGTGCCAGCAGACTACAGGGGGGAACAGATACGCAGTATTTT. Protein product: CASRLQGGTDTQYF.